Sequencing of this T cell receptor beta chain was carried out in a study of neoadjuvant anti-PD-1 for oral cavity cancer. Assay used: immunoSEQ multiplex PCR; TCRdb lists only in-frame clones, some missing. The table lists approximately 15,000 clones, about two thirds of them singletons. V lost 2 bases and J 5 bases, leaving 10 bases between the germline ends. The CDR3 spans 13 residues. CDR1 SGDLS and CDR2 YYNGEE come from the germline V gene. Specified time point: after neoadjuvant nivolumab, at surgical resection. These newly diagnosed stage II-IVA oral cavity squamous cell carcinoma patients had no prior systemic or radiation treatment. Analysis of PBMCs was direct, with no culture step.

This chain connects TRBV9 to TRBJ1-1, with TRBD1 as a possible D gene (5 bases). This TCR derives from a person between 35 and 79 years old with oral cavity squamous cell carcinoma. This sample comprised PBMCs, obtained after nivolumab (anti-PD-1) treatment. The CDR3 region is CASSVIWGTEAFF. The CDR3 DNA reads TGTGCCAGCAGCGTTATTTGGGGGACTGAAGCTTTCTTT.